The clone carrying this T cell receptor (beta chain) has just a few counts. Its target is not known. The sample is drawn from a study of T cell responses to AZD1222 COVID-19 vaccine. Sequenced by immunoSEQ multiplex PCR; TCRdb stores in-frame clones only, minus some. The data show some 84,000 clones, around 85% seen once. Notes on the study in general: The study sampled repertoires only after the peak T cell response.

Material: peripheral blood, obtained 28 days after the second AZD1222 dose. The sequence came from an adult who received the AZD1222 COVID-19 vaccine.

The CDR3 DNA follows: TGTGCCAGCAGTAATACCGGGACAGGGTCTGGTGGGCCCCAGCATTTT. Translating it yields CASSNTGTGSGGPQHF. The genes are TRBV2 and TRBJ1-5; 9 bases map to TRBD1. CDR3 length equals 16 residues. Germline CDR1 and CDR2: SNHLY and FYNNEI. Trimming cost V 5 bases and J 9 bases; bases outside gene matches: 14.